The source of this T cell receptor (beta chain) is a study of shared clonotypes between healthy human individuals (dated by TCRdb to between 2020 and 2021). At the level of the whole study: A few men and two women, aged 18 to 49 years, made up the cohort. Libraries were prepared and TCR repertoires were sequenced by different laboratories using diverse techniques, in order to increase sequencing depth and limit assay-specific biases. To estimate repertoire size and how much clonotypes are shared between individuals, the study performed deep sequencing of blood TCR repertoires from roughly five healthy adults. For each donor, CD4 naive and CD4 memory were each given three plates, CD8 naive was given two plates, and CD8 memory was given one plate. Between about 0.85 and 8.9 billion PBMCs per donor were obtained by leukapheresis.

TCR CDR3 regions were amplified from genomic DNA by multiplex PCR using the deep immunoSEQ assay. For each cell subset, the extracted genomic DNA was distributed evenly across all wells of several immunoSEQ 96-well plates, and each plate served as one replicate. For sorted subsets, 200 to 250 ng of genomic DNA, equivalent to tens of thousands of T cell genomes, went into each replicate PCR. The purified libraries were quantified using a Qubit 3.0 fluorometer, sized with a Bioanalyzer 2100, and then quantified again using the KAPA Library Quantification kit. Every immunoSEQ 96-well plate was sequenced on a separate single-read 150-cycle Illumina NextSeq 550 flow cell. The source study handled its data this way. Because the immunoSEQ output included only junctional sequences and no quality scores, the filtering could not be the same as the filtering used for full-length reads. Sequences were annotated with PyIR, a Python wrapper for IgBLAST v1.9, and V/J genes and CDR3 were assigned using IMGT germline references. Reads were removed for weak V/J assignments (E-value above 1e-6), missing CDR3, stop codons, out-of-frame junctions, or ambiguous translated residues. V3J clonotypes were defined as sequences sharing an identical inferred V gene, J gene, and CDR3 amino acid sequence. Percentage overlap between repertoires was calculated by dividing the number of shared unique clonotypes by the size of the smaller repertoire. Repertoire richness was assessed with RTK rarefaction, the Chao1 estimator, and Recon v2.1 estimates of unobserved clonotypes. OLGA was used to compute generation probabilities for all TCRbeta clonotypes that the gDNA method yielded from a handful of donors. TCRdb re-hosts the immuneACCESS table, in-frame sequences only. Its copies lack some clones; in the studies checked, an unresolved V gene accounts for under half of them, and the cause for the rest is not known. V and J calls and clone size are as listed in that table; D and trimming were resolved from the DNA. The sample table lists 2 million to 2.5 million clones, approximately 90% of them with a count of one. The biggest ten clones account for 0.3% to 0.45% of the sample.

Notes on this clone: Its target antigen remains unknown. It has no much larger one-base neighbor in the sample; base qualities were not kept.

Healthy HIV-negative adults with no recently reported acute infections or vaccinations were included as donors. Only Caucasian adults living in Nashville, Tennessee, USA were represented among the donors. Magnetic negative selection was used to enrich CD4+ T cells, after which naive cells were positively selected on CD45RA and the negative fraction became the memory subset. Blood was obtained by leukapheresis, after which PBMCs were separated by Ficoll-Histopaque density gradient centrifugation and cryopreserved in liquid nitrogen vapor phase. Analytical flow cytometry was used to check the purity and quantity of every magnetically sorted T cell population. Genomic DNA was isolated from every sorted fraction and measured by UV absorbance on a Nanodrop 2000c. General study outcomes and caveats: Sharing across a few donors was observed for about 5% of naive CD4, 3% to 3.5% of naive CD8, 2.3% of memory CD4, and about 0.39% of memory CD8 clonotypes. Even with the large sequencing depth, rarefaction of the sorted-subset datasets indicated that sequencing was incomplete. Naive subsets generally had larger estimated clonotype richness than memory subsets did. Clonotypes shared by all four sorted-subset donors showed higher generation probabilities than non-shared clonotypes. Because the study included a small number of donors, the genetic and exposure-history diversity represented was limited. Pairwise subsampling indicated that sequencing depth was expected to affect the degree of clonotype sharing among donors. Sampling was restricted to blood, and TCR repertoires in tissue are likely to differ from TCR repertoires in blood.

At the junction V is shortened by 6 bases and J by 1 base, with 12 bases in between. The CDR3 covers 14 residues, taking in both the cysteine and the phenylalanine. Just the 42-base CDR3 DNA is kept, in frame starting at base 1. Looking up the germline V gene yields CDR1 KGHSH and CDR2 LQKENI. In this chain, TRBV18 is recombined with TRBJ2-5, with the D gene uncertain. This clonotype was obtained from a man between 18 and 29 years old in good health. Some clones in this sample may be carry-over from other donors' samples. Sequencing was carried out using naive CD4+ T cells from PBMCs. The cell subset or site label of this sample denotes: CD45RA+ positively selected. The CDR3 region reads CASSLENLQETQYF. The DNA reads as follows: TGTGCCAGCTCTTTAGAGAACCTCCAAGAGACCCAGTACTTC.